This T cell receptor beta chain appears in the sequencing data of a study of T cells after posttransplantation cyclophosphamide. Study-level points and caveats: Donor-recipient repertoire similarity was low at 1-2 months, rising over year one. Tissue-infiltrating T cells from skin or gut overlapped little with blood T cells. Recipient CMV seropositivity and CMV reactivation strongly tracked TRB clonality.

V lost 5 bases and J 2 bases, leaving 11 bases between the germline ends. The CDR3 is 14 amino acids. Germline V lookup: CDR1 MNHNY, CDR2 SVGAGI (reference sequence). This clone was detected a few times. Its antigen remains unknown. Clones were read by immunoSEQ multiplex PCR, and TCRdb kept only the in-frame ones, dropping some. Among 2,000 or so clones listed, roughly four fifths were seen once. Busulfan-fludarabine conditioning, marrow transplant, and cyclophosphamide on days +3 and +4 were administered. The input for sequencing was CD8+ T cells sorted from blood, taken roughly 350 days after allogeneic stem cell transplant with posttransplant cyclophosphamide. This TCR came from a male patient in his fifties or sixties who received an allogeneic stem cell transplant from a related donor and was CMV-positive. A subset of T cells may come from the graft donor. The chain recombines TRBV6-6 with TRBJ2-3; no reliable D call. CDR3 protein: CASSPGPITDTQYF. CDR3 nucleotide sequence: TGTGCCAGCAGTCCGGGTCCCATCACAGATACGCAGTATTTT.